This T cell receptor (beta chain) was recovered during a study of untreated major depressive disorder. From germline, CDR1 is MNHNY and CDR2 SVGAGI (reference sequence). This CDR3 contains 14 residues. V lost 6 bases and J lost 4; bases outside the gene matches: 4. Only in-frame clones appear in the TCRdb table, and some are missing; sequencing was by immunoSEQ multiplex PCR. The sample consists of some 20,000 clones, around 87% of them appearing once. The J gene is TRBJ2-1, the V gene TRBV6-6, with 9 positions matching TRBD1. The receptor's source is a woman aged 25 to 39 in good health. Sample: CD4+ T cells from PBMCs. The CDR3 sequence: CASRPGQGYNEQFF. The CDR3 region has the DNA TGTGCCAGCAGACCGGGACAGGGTTACAATGAGCAGTTCTTC.